A single sample gave rise to the 16 T cell receptor beta chains below, sequenced in a study of long-term antiretroviral therapy in people with HIV. The immunoSEQ assay was v3.0, run at survey level. Sequenced by immunoSEQ multiplex PCR; TCRdb stores in-frame clones only, minus some. The sample lists 30,000 to 40,000 clones, 94% occurring once. Sequenced material: unsorted PBMCs, taken around 5 years after starting antiretroviral therapy. The receptor set was obtained from a woman aged 45-65 years with HIV.

This rearrangement joins TRBV7-9 to TRBJ1-1; 7 positions agree with TRBD1. Per germline, CDR1 SEHNR and CDR2 FQNEAQ (reference sequence). After removal of 3 bases from V and 0 bases from J, the junction contained 4 bases not matched to a gene. This CDR3 region has 15 residues. CDR3 coding DNA: TGTGCCAGCAGCTTCCGAACAGGGGTGAACACTGAAGCTTTCTTT. This codes for CASSFRTGVNTEAFF.

J is TRBJ2-1 and V is TRBV5-1; D is perhaps TRBD1 (5 bases). The V and J ends lost 0 bases and 5 bases respectively, with 6 bases between them. This CDR3 has 13 amino acids. The germline gives CDR1 SGHRS, CDR2 YFSETQ. The CDR3 loop reads CASSLGQHNEQFF. The CDR3 DNA follows: TGCGCCAGCAGCTTGGGACAGCACAATGAGCAGTTCTTC.

The J gene is TRBJ1-1, the V gene TRBV2; D unclear. CDR3 length: 13 amino acids. From germline, CDR1 is SNHLY and CDR2 FYNNEI. The V end lost 7 bases, the J end lost 0 bases, and 9 bases lay between the germline ends. The CDR3 nucleotides read TGTGCCAGCATCGGACGGATGAACACTGAAGCTTTCTTT. Protein: CASIGRMNTEAFF.

The chain has TRBV27 and TRBJ2-3; D is tentatively TRBD1 or TRBD2 (5 bases each). The V gene's germline CDR1 is MNHEY and CDR2 SMNVEV (reference sequence). Between the trimmed V and J ends, which lost 6 bases and 6 bases, there was a span of 10 bases. The CDR3 is made up of 12 amino acids. DNA of the CDR3: TGTGCCAGCAGCGAATGGGGGGATACGCAGTATTTT. Amino acids: CASSEWGDTQYF.

The genes are TRBV19 and TRBJ1-5, with 8 bases lining up with TRBD1. The V segment lost 9 bases and the J segment 5 bases; nucleotides outside the gene matches: 9. Germline V gives CDR1 LNHDA, CDR2 SQIVND (reference sequence). CDR3 size: 14 residues. CDR3 sequence reads: CASRLDRGYQPQHF. The CDR3, as DNA: TGTGCCAGCAGGCTTGACAGGGGTTATCAGCCCCAGCATTTT.

The chain joins TRBV27 to TRBJ1-2, with D tentatively TRBD1 (5 bases). V shed 10 bases and J shed 7 bases, with 31 bases lying between them. The length of the CDR3 is 17 residues. Germline V gene lookup returns CDR1 MNHEY and CDR2 SMNVEV (reference sequence). CDR3 nucleotide sequence: TGTGCCACCCAAGCGGCAGGGAGGGATCGAGAAGGTGGTGGCTACACCTTC. Translation gives CATQAAGRDREGGGYTF.

The chain recombines TRBV11-2 with TRBJ1-2, with TRBD1 as a possible D gene (5 bases). Germline V lookup: CDR1 SGHAT, CDR2 FQNNGV. Deletions cut 3 bases from V and 2 bases from J, with 13 bases between. The CDR3 extends over 15 amino acids. The CDR3 region has the DNA TGTGCCAGCAGCTTGGGGGGGGAGCCAAACTATGGCTACACCTTC. Its translation is CASSLGGEPNYGYTF.

This chain links TRBV7-9 with TRBJ2-7, with D maybe TRBD1 (5 bases). Trimming stripped 0 bases from V and 2 bases from J, with 8 bases between. This CDR3 is built from 14 residues. Germline CDR1 is SEHNR and CDR2 is FQNEAQ (reference sequence). In nucleotides, the CDR3 is TGTGCCAGCAGCTTAGCTACAGGACCCTACGAGCAGTACTTC. It yields the protein CASSLATGPYEQYF.

This chain uses TRBV5-4 with TRBJ1-6, with a tentative D call TRBD1 (5 bases). CDR1 is SGHNT and CDR2 is YYREEE in the germline V gene (reference sequence). V was clipped by 4 bases and J by 14 bases, with 16 bases between them. The CDR3 spans 13 residues. CDR3 loop: CASSLVGGVTLHF. CDR3 nucleotide sequence: TGTGCCAGCAGCCTGGTCGGGGGGGTCACCCTCCACTTT.

The CDR3 reads CAWSLGPPANEQFF. The CDR3 DNA sequence: TGTGCCTGGAGTCTCGGGCCCCCAGCCAATGAGCAGTTCTTC. The V and J genes are TRBV30 and TRBJ2-1; D is ambiguous. Germline V gives CDR1 GTSNPN, CDR2 SVGIG (reference sequence). This CDR3 is built from 14 residues. The germline V and J ends were trimmed by 2 bases and 6 bases, with 14 bases remaining between them.

This clone was recorded once. The V call is TRBV4-2, the J call TRBJ2-1, with TRBD2 as a possible D gene (6 bases). V gave up 0 bases and J gave up 7 bases, with 10 bases separating them. The CDR3 has 14 residues. The germline V gene encodes CDR1 LGHNA and CDR2 YNFKEQ. The DNA for the CDR3 is TGTGCCAGCAGCCAAGATTGGGGGGAAAATGAGCAGTTCTTC. Residues: CASSQDWGENEQFF.

The chain uses TRBV7-2 and TRBJ1-4; no definite D call. Germline CDR1 SGHTA, CDR2 FQGNSA. The CDR3 has 13 amino acids. V gave up 7 bases and J gave up 8 bases, with 14 bases separating them. CDR3 nucleotides: TGTGCCAGCAAAACCTTGGGTGGAGAAAAACTGTTTTTT. Amino acids: CASKTLGGEKLFF.

The chain has TRBV2 and TRBJ2-5, with a possible D match to TRBD1 (6 bases). The CDR3 runs 15 residues. Germline values: CDR1 SNHLY, CDR2 FYNNEI. Between the trimmed V and J ends, which lost 2 bases and 1 base, there was a span of 11 bases. In DNA form, the CDR3 reads TGTGCCAGCAGTGAAAGGACAGCGACCCAAGAGACCCAGTACTTC. Its protein product is CASSERTATQETQYF.

This chain connects TRBV14 to TRBJ1-2; perhaps TRBD1 as D (6 bases). From germline, CDR1 is SGHDN and CDR2 FVKESK. This CDR3 has 12 amino acids. V lost 5 bases and J lost 13, with 17 bases in between. DNA for the CDR3: TGTGCCAGCAGCGCTACAGGGTTGGGGCGCACCTTC. Encoded protein: CASSATGLGRTF.

This clone has a single count. The chain employs TRBV6-1 and TRBJ2-4; 7 bases align to TRBD2. Losses at the gene ends were 2 bases for V and 0 bases for J; bases not matched to a gene: 7. Germline CDR1 reads MNHNS; CDR2 reads SASEGT. The CDR3 contains 17 residues. The CDR3 nucleotides read TGTGCCAGCAGTGAAACTTCTAGCGGAGTAGCCAAAAACATTCAGTACTTC. It translates to CASSETSSGVAKNIQYF.

V gene TRBV29-1 combines with J gene TRBJ2-5; the D is unclear. Trimming cost V 5 bases and J 5 bases, with 9 bases left between them. The CDR3 is 11 amino acids. CDR1 SQVTM and CDR2 ANQGSEA come from the germline V gene. CDR3 sequence reads: CSVRVGETQYF. The DNA of the CDR3 is TGCAGCGTTCGGGTCGGGGAGACCCAGTACTTC.